This T cell receptor (beta chain) was identified in a study of blood T cell repertoires in COVID-19. Across the study: The United States, Italy and Spain provided the acute and convalescent COVID-19 samples. T cells, B-cell-depleted T cells, or PBMCs supplied cDNA or gDNA.

V shed 4 bases and J shed 4 bases, with 32 bases lying between them. Germline loops: CDR1 SGDLS, CDR2 YYNGEE. CDR3 length: 20 amino acids. In the original workflow: Reference gene primer amplification gave estimated nucleated cell counts. Generated by immunoSEQ multiplex PCR, the TCRdb table keeps only in-frame clones and is missing some. V and J calls and clone size follow that table, whereas D and trimming were derived from the DNA. The sample lists some 200,000 clones, roughly 79% occurring once. This sequence originates from a woman in her 70s with acute or convalescent COVID-19. Source material: peripheral blood. V usage is TRBV9 and J usage is TRBJ1-1, with a weak D call TRBD1 (5 bases). The CDR3 sequence is CASSLGTTGTLRFVGTEAFF. The CDR3 nucleotides read TGTGCCAGCAGCCTCGGGACCACCGGGACTCTCAGGTTCGTGGGCACTGAAGCTTTCTTT.